This TCR beta chain emerged from a study of long-term antiretroviral therapy in people with HIV. Germline V lookup: CDR1 SGHVS, CDR2 FQNEAQ. CDR3 length equals 16 residues. V shed 3 bases and J 7 bases; nucleotides not matched to a gene: 8. In the United States, treatment was given to all participants with HIV. With survey level as its setting, the immunoSEQ assay was v3.0. Data came from immunoSEQ multiplex PCR; TCRdb stores just in-frame clones and leaves some out. The data hold over 35,000 clones, with approximately 94% observed a single time. A single count supports this clone. This clonotype originated in a man younger than 40 with HIV. The sample in question was unsorted PBMCs, obtained roughly 9.5 years after starting antiretroviral therapy. This chain uses TRBV7-8 with TRBJ2-2; 10 bases map to TRBD2. The CDR3 DNA is TGTGCCAGCAGCTTTTCACAGCGGGGGGGCATCGGGGAGCTGTTTTTT. Protein: CASSFSQRGGIGELFF.